The rows below give T cell receptor beta chains drawn from one sample of a study of blood T cell repertoires in COVID-19. The data were produced by immunoSEQ multiplex PCR, yet TCRdb's version contains in-frame clones alone and is incomplete. The table shows around 260,000 clones, with around 90% occurring only once. What was sequenced was peripheral blood. All receptors come from a person in their late teens or twenties with COVID-19, enrolled during active disease. CDR3s include the opening cysteine and the closing phenylalanine or tryptophan. D genes are given only for firm matches. Clone size is given for some rows only: seen once, a few or many times, or a class if the clone is expanded.

>-|-|TRBJ2-5|TRBV9
CASGGYPIQQETQYF
TGTGCCAGCGGGGGGTACCCCATCCAACAAGAGACCCAGTACTTC
>TRBD1|-|TRBJ1-2|TRBV11-1
CASSPETGGANYGYTF
TGTGCCAGCAGCCCCGAGACAGGGGGCGCGAACTATGGCTACACCTTC
>-|-|TRBJ2-7|TRBV30
CAWDSGGYEQYF
TGTGCCTGGGATTCTGGGGGGTACGAGCAGTACTTC
>TRBD2|-|TRBJ2-1|TRBV5-1
CASSLQLAGGEQFF
TGCGCCAGCAGCTTGCAACTAGCGGGAGGTGAGCAGTTCTTC
>TRBD1|-|TRBJ1-4|TRBV4-1
CASKETGGGKTNEKLFF
TGCGCCAGCAAAGAAACAGGGGGCGGGAAAACTAATGAAAAACTGTTTTTT
>-|-|TRBJ1-1|TRBV25-1
CASSELGTNTEAFF
TGTGCCAGCAGTGAACTGGGCACGAACACTGAAGCTTTCTTT
>TRBD1|-|TRBJ2-5|TRBV28
CASRSPGQGKETQYF
TGTGCCAGCAGGTCCCCGGGACAGGGTAAAGAGACCCAGTACTTC
>-|-|TRBJ2-5|TRBV28
CASRRETQYF
TGTGCCAGCAGACGGGAGACCCAGTACTTC
>TRBD2|-|TRBJ2-1|TRBV7-2
CASSGRSGRDYEQFF
TGTGCCAGCAGCGGACGTAGCGGGAGAGATTATGAGCAGTTCTTC
>-|once|TRBJ1-1|TRBV6-2/TRBV6-3
CASSYGRATEAFF
TGTGCCAGCAGTTATGGCAGGGCCACTGAAGCTTTCTTT
>-|-|TRBJ2-7|TRBV5-1
CASSLQGSYEQYF
TGCGCCAGCAGCCTACAGGGTTCCTACGAGCAGTACTTC
>-|-|TRBJ2-2|TRBV7-9
CASSGTLENAGELFF
TGTGCCAGCAGCGGTACTCTGGAGAACGCCGGGGAGCTGTTTTTT
>-|-|TRBJ2-3|TRBV7-2
CASSLGTYTDTQYF
TGTGCCAGCAGCTTAGGCACTTACACAGATACGCAGTATTTT
>TRBD1|-|TRBJ1-2|TRBV5-6
CASSLRQGSDGYTF
TGTGCCAGCAGCCTTCGACAGGGGTCGGATGGCTACACCTTC
>TRBD2|-|TRBJ2-5|TRBV4-2
CASSPGLAGGPETQYF
TGTGCCAGCAGCCCGGGACTAGCGGGAGGGCCAGAGACCCAGTACTTC
>TRBD1|once|TRBJ2-2|TRBV27
CASTPGQGRLFF
TGTGCCAGCACACCAGGACAGGGTAGGCTGTTTTTT
>-|-|TRBJ2-1|TRBV24-1
CATGAPRVKLHEQFF
TGTGCCACCGGAGCCCCGCGGGTCAAGCTGCATGAGCAGTTCTTC
>-|-|TRBJ2-5|TRBV3-1/TRBV3-2
CASSLRGQETQYF
TGTGCCAGCAGTTTGCGGGGTCAAGAGACCCAGTACTTC
>TRBD1|-|TRBJ2-7|TRBV19
CASSPGTGYYEQYF
TGTGCCAGTAGCCCCGGGACAGGTTACTACGAGCAGTACTTC
>-|-|TRBJ1-2|TRBV3-1/TRBV3-2
CASSQGSDGYTF
TGTGCCAGCAGCCAAGGATCGGATGGCTACACCTTC
>-|-|TRBJ2-1|TRBV9
CASSVGGDNEQFF
TGTGCCAGCAGCGTAGGTGGAGACAATGAGCAGTTCTTC
>-|-|TRBJ1-5|TRBV21-1
CASSKSVNQPQHF
TGTGCCAGCAGCAAATCTGTCAATCAGCCCCAGCATTTT
>-|-|TRBJ2-7|TRBV10-3
CAISDLLDPLEQYF
TGTGCCATCAGTGACCTTCTAGATCCTCTCGAGCAGTACTTC
>TRBD2|-|TRBJ2-7|TRBV29-1
CSVAQREGGEQYF
TGCAGCGTTGCACAGCGGGAGGGCGGGGAGCAGTACTTC
>TRBD2|-|TRBJ2-1|TRBV5-5
CASSPTGGAGYNEQFF
TGTGCCAGCAGCCCGACGGGGGGGGCGGGATACAATGAGCAGTTCTTC
>-|few|TRBJ1-5|TRBV30
CAWSYQGGVSNQPQHF
TGTGCCTGGAGTTACCAAGGAGGTGTTAGCAATCAGCCCCAGCATTTT
>-|-|TRBJ2-2|TRBV4-2
CASSQEFREGELFF
TGTGCCAGCAGCCAAGAATTTCGGGAGGGGGAGCTGTTTTTT
>-|once|TRBJ1-6|TRBV7-9
CASSLVPGHNSPLHF
TGTGCCAGCAGCTTAGTCCCAGGGCACAATTCACCCCTCCACTTT
>-|-|TRBJ2-5|TRBV6-5
CASSYSAGRQETQYF
TGTGCCAGCAGTTACTCGGCGGGGCGACAAGAGACCCAGTACTTC
>TRBD1|-|TRBJ1-1|TRBV7-2
CASSPRDRSNTEAFF
TGTGCCAGCAGCCCCCGGGACAGGAGTAACACTGAAGCTTTCTTT
>-|-|TRBJ2-7|TRBV11-2
CASSLETILYEQYF
TGTGCCAGCAGCTTGGAGACTATCCTGTACGAGCAGTACTTC
>-|-|TRBJ2-7|TRBV7-8
CASSGGGYSYEQYF
TGTGCCAGCAGCGGGGGGGGCTATTCGTACGAGCAGTACTTC
>-|-|TRBJ2-2|TRBV24-1
CATSDLGGNTGELFF
TGTGCCACCAGTGACCTAGGGGGTAACACCGGGGAGCTGTTTTTT
>-|-|TRBJ1-2|TRBV9
CASSVATGYGYTF
TGTGCCAGCAGCGTAGCTACAGGGTATGGCTACACCTTC
>-|-|TRBJ1-1|TRBV6-1
CASSEAIVGTNTEAFF
TGTGCCAGCAGTGAAGCAATAGTCGGGACAAACACTGAAGCTTTCTTT
>-|-|TRBJ1-2|TRBV13
CASSLGPSGYTF
TGTGCCAGCAGCTTAGGCCCTTCTGGCTACACCTTC
>TRBD2|-|TRBJ2-1|TRBV6-5
CASSYLASGGEQFF
TGTGCCAGCAGTTACCTCGCTAGCGGCGGGGAGCAGTTCTTC
>TRBD1|-|TRBJ1-5|TRBV7-2
CASSEGVQGSNQPQHF
TGTGCCAGCAGCGAGGGGGTACAGGGGAGCAATCAGCCCCAGCATTTT
>TRBD1|-|TRBJ1-2|TRBV4-1
CASSQEGGGTNYGYTF
TGCGCCAGCAGCCAAGAAGGGGGCGGTACTAACTATGGCTACACCTTC
>TRBD1|-|TRBJ1-4|TRBV5-1
CASNRGTGEEKLFF
TGCGCCAGCAACCGGGGGACAGGGGAAGAAAAACTGTTTTTT
>TRBD2|-|TRBJ2-7|TRBV7-2
CASTPGLAGGYEQYF
TGTGCCAGCACCCCGGGACTAGCGGGGGGCTACGAGCAGTACTTC
>TRBD1|-|TRBJ1-6|TRBV25-1
CASSEQRQGAARSALHF
TGTGCCAGCAGTGAACAAAGACAGGGAGCGGCCCGATCGGCCCTCCACTTT
>-|once|TRBJ2-2|TRBV7-2
CASSLGYSTGELFF
TGTGCCAGCAGCTTAGGATACAGCACCGGGGAGCTGTTTTTT
>TRBD1|-|TRBJ1-1|TRBV2
CASSATGADEAFF
TGTGCCAGCAGCGCGACAGGGGCTGATGAAGCTTTCTTT
>-|-|TRBJ1-1|TRBV5-6
CASSLSSPSVAFF
TGTGCCAGCAGCTTGAGCTCCCCAAGTGTGGCTTTCTTT
>-|-|TRBJ2-7|TRBV27
CASSRGSPDYEQYF
TGTGCCAGCAGTCGAGGCTCCCCGGACTACGAGCAGTACTTC
>TRBD1|-|TRBJ1-4|TRBV15
CATSRVDRVSDEKLFF
TGTGCCACCAGCAGGGTGGACAGGGTCAGTGATGAAAAACTGTTTTTT
>TRBD2|-|TRBJ2-7|TRBV3-1/TRBV3-2
CASSHASGPYEQYF
TGTGCCAGCAGCCACGCTAGCGGACCTTACGAGCAGTACTTC
>TRBD2|-|TRBJ2-1|TRBV10-1
CASSEPSGSNEQFF
TGCGCCAGCAGTGAACCTAGCGGGAGTAATGAGCAGTTCTTC
>-|once|TRBJ2-3|TRBV12-3/TRBV12-4
CASTVLGDTQYF
TGTGCCAGCACCGTACTTGGAGATACGCAGTATTTT
>-|-|TRBJ2-1|TRBV28
CASSSTRTADEQFF
TGTGCCAGCAGTTCAACCCGGACAGCCGATGAGCAGTTCTTC
>-|few|TRBJ2-2|TRBV7-7
CASSFGQNTGELFF
TGTGCTAGCAGCTTTGGCCAGAACACCGGGGAGCTGTTTTTT
>TRBD1|-|TRBJ2-2|TRBV24-1
CATSDYLGQESPKGDTGELFF
TGTGCCACCAGTGACTACCTGGGACAGGAGAGCCCAAAAGGAGACACCGGGGAGCTGTTTTTT
>-|-|TRBJ2-2|TRBV24-1
CATSDFEAGELFF
TGTGCCACCAGTGATTTTGAGGCCGGGGAGCTGTTTTTT
>-|-|TRBJ2-5|TRBV9
CASSVRALGGETQYF
TGTGCCAGCAGCGTACGGGCCCTAGGAGGAGAGACCCAGTACTTC
>-|-|TRBJ2-2|TRBV6-4
CASSGGAANTGELFF
TGTGCCAGCAGTGGCGGGGCCGCGAACACCGGGGAGCTGTTTTTT